This T cell receptor (beta chain) emerged from a study of shared clonotypes between healthy human individuals. Study information: Researchers drew samples from a couple of women and three men aged 18 to 49.

The length of the CDR3 is 14 residues. CDR1 and CDR2 from the germline V gene are WSHSY and SAAADI. V shed 3 bases and J shed 3 bases, with 12 bases lying between them. DNA from unsorted PBMC was sequenced on ten immunoSEQ deep assay plates. Authors' methods: Filtering differed since immunoSEQ provided only junctions, with no quality scores. Assay: immunoSEQ multiplex PCR; the TCRdb copy retains only in-frame clones and omits some. V and J calls plus clone size are reproduced from that table; the DNA served to infer D and trimming. The sample contains a few hundred thousand clones, roughly four fifths of which appear only once. Unsorted samples, those not sorted, used roughly 87 million PBMCs for genomic DNA.

The V gene is TRBV10-2, the J gene TRBJ2-7; D unresolved. Sequencing was carried out using PBMCs. The sequence was collected from a woman in her 40s in good health. Some clones in this sample may be carry-over from other donors' samples. The CDR3 bases are TGCGCCAGCAGTGAACTGCCGGCTTTCTACGAGCAGTACTTC. It codes for CASSELPAFYEQYF.